The 14 T cell receptor beta chains reported below all come from one sample, sequenced in a study of tumor-infiltrating lymphocytes in primary liver carcinoma. For each extraction, RNA and DNA were obtained together from approximately 20-30 mg of unsorted bulk tissue. Constant-region priming of about 520 ng total RNA yielded TCR beta cDNA. Each TCR beta library was derived from three nested multiplex PCR rounds that employed slightly modified ARM-PCR. Researchers ran the first two PCR rounds for around 10 cycles each with TRBV1-TRBV30 forward primers and a C-beta reverse primer. TCRdb re-called the multiplex PCR reads through MiXCR, storing one row per CDR3 protein. This sample yields some 110,000 distinct CDR3 sequences, of which roughly 85% are seen a single time; approximately 18% belongs to the top ten. The sequencing sample was made of liver tumor tissue from sampling region 3. Noted subset: tumor region T3, left-lateral pole. The receptors come from a man aged 35 to 55 with primary liver carcinoma and hepatitis B virus infection.

This clonotype was counted only a few times. Germline is not matched at one junction end, which may reflect a read error. V usage is TRBV4-1 and J usage is TRBJ2-2; a weak D match, TRBD2 (5 bases). This CDR3 spans 14 amino acids. Germline assignment: CDR1 MGHRA and CDR2 YSYEKL. The CDR3 nucleotides read TGCGCCAGCAGTCAAGTCGCCACCACCGGGGAGCTGCTTTTT. It codes for CASSQVATTGELLF.

Of note for this clonotype: A junction boundary mismatches the germline segment, possibly from a read error. This chain joins TRBV14 and TRBJ2-1; D is perhaps TRBD2 (6 bases). Germline loops: CDR1 SGHDN, CDR2 FVKESK. This CDR3 has 14 amino acids. DNA of the CDR3: TGTGCCAGCAACCAAGGTGGCGGGATTGGGCAGCAGTTCTTC. Encoded protein: CASNQGGGIGQQFF.

The J gene is TRBJ1-5, the V gene TRBV5-1; D gene unclear. V shed 5 bases and J shed 2 bases, with 14 bases lying between them. CDR3 length: 15 amino acids. Germline V lookup: CDR1 SGHRS, CDR2 YFSETQ. The CDR3 spells CASRPEPSRNQPQHF. CDR3 coding DNA: TGCGCCAGCAGACCGGAACCGAGCCGCAATCAGCCCCAGCATTTT. Complete variable domain (other parts from reference TRBV5-1 and TRBJ1-5): KAGVTQTPRYLIKTRGQQVTLSCSPISGHRSVSWYQQTPGQGLQFLFEYFSETQRNKGNFPGRFSGRQFSNSRSEMNVSTLELGDSALYLCASRPEPSRNQPQHFGDGTRLSIL.

For this clonotype: At one end the junction does not follow the germline gene, possibly because of a read error. The V and J genes are TRBV7-8 and TRBJ2-3; either TRBD1 or TRBD2 may supply D (5 bases each). CDR3 length equals 14 residues. CDR1 is SGHVS, CDR2 FQNEAQ, per germline. CDR3 sequence (DNA): TGTGCCAGCAACTTTGGGGACGGTGTAGATACGCGGTGTTTT. It translates to CASNFGDGVDTRCF.

This clonotype was detected a few times. CDR3 coding DNA: TGTGCCAGTAGCCCGTCTGAGAGCGGGAGGGACAATGAGCAGTTCTTC. This translates into CASSPSESGRDNEQFF. The chain uses TRBV5-6 and TRBJ2-1, with TRBD2 matching over 10 bases. The CDR3 spans 16 residues. Germline CDR1 reads SGHDT; CDR2 reads YYEEEE. Trimming took 8 bases from V and 5 from J; bases not matched to a gene: 13.

A remark on this clonotype: The CDR3 carries no conserved terminal phenylalanine or tryptophan, so it likely arises from a read error. V usage is TRBV7-9 and J usage is TRBJ1-2; 11 bases map to TRBD1. The CDR3 totals 16 residues. Per the germline V gene, CDR1 is SEHNR and CDR2 is FQNEAQ (reference sequence). CDR3 sequence reads: CASSSSGQGDIYGYTI. The CDR3 region has the DNA TGTGCTAGCAGCTCTTCGGGACAGGGGGACATCTATGGCTACACCATC.

The genes are TRBV29-1 and TRBJ2-7, with D possibly being TRBD2 (5 bases). Germline V gene sequence: CDR1 SQVTM, CDR2 ANQGSEA. V was cut by 7 bases and J by 6 bases, with 16 bases left in between. This CDR3 region has 12 residues. This CDR3 is CSAGDPMSEQYF. CDR3 coding DNA: TGCAGCGCCGGGGATCCTATGAGCGAGCAGTACTTC.

A single count supports this clonotype. The chain recombines TRBV4-3 with TRBJ2-1; no definite D call. The ends were cut back, 2 bases at V and 5 bases at J, with 16 bases in the middle. The CDR3 has 16 residues. In germline, CDR1 is LGHNA, CDR2 YSLEER. CDR3 loop: CASSQFLPPVNNEQFF. The CDR3 region has the DNA TGCGCCAGCAGCCAATTCCTCCCCCCGGTGAACAATGAGCAGTTCTTC.

Concerning this clonotype: The CDR3 does not close with the conserved phenylalanine or tryptophan, likely indicating a read error. This rearrangement joins TRBV11-2 to TRBJ2-3; possibly TRBD1 or TRBD2 for D (5 bases each). Germline CDR1 is SGHAT and CDR2 is FQNNGV. The CDR3 runs 16 residues. The V and J ends lost 5 bases and 2 bases respectively, with 17 bases between them. CDR3 bases: TGTGCCAGCAGCCCATGGACAAGGGGAGACACAGATACGCAGTATTCT. It codes for CASSPWTRGDTDTQYS.

As to this clonotype: The conserved closing phenylalanine or tryptophan is absent in this CDR3, likely reflecting a read error. It is unclear where the CDR3 begins or ends on the DNA, so no DNA is shown, and the CDR3 is as TCRdb lists it. V is TRBV4-1 and J is TRBJ1-3; the table's TRBD1 call for D was not verified on the DNA. Germline V gives CDR1 MGHRA, CDR2 YSYEKL. The CDR3 spans 15 residues, counting both ends. CDR3 amino acids: CASSPTRGTGNTIYS.

Concerning this clonotype: The junction differs from germline at one of its ends, possibly a read error. V gene TRBV5-1 combines with J gene TRBJ2-3; TRBD2 agrees at 7 bases. The CDR3 totals 13 residues. Germline V gene sequence: CDR1 SGHRS, CDR2 YFSETQ. The CDR3 protein is CASSVWGRDTKHF. The CDR3 nucleotides are TGCGCCAGCAGCGTGTGGGGGAGGGATACGAAGCATTTT.

The rearrangement links TRBV6-6 to TRBJ2-7, with 8 bases aligning to TRBD2. V lost 4 bases, J lost 7 bases, and 18 bases stayed unmatched. The CDR3 consists of 17 residues. Germline V CDR1 and CDR2: MNHNY, SVGAGI (reference sequence). DNA for the CDR3: TGTGCCAGCAGTTCCTCGTCGGACCAGGGGACTAGGGATGAGCAGTACTTC. Protein: CASSSSSDQGTRDEQYF.

On this clonotype itself: This CDR3 fails to terminate in the conserved phenylalanine or tryptophan, so it likely reflects a read error. This chain uses TRBV6-2 or TRBV6-3 with TRBJ1-1, with D unclear. V was trimmed by 7 bases and J by 4 bases, leaving 22 bases between them. From germline, CDR1 is MNHEY and CDR2 SVGEGT. CDR3 length equals 16 residues. The CDR3 protein is CASTIIWTMVVTEAFV. CDR3 coding DNA: TGTGCCAGCACTATAATCTGGACGATGGTAGTCACTGAAGCTTTCGTT.

On this clonotype: One end of the junction does not line up with germline, which may come from a read error. The CDR3 DNA reads TGTGCCAGCGGTGAGTTCCCGGGACACACAAATCAAGCTAGCGCAGATACGCAGTATTTT. Its protein product is CASGEFPGHTNQASADTQYF. This chain connects TRBV6-1 to TRBJ2-3; possibly TRBD1 or TRBD2 for D (6 bases each). The CDR3 is 20 amino acids. The germline V gene encodes CDR1 MNHNS and CDR2 SASEGT.